This TCR beta chain derives from a study of control samples from healthy donors and cancer patients. In this sample, this clone turned up once. CDR1 and CDR2 from the germline V gene are SNHLY and FYNNEI. V dropped 6 bases and J dropped 0 bases, with 6 bases sitting between them. The CDR3 length is 14 residues. TCRdb's table, derived via immunoSEQ multiplex PCR, lists solely in-frame clones and lacks some. The sample consists of approximately 90,000 clones, about 82% of them appearing once. The specimen sequenced was blood. This receptor was obtained from a man in his thirties or forties in good health. The rearrangement joins TRBV2 to TRBJ2-6, with D tentatively TRBD1 (6 bases). The CDR3 DNA follows: TGTGCCAGCAGCAGGGGCTCTGGGGCCAACGTCCTGACTTTC. The encoded protein is CASSRGSGANVLTF.